A selection of T cell receptor beta chains follows, all from one sample in a study of T cell responses to AZD1222 COVID-19 vaccine. Only in-frame clones appear in the TCRdb table, and some are missing; sequencing was by immunoSEQ multiplex PCR. Here the sample spans 150,000 to 200,000 clones, around nine tenths being singletons. This sample comprised peripheral blood, obtained 28 days after the second dose of the MenACWY control vaccine. The receptors originated from an adult who received the MenACWY meningococcal vaccine as a control. Both conserved end residues are trimmed from each CDR3. D genes are given only for firm matches. Some rows have no size entry. The others give once, few or many, or a class for an expanded clone.

v_call: TRBV4-2
clone_size: .
d_call: .
cdr3_aa: ASSQEGRGGGYT

v_call: TRBV19
clone_size: .
d_call: .
cdr3_aa: ASRGDTNYGYT

v_call: TRBV5-3
clone_size: .
d_call: TRBD1
cdr3_aa: ARSKFRDRGLYEQY

v_call: TRBV18
clone_size: .
d_call: .
cdr3_aa: ASSFGQNNQPQH

v_call: TRBV7-2
clone_size: .
d_call: .
cdr3_aa: ASSLDRVGTQY

v_call: TRBV6-5
clone_size: .
d_call: .
cdr3_aa: ASSPQANTEAF

v_call: TRBV3-1/TRBV3-2
clone_size: .
d_call: .
cdr3_aa: AGSSSVNSNQPQH

v_call: TRBV5-4
clone_size: .
d_call: .
cdr3_aa: ASSLAGGGTEAF

v_call: TRBV28
clone_size: .
d_call: .
cdr3_aa: ASSRTSPLSYGYT

v_call: TRBV29-1
clone_size: .
d_call: TRBD2
cdr3_aa: SVTTSGNTQY

v_call: TRBV12-5
clone_size: .
d_call: TRBD1
cdr3_aa: ASGLVRQGTGEKLF

v_call: TRBV3-1/TRBV3-2
clone_size: .
d_call: .
cdr3_aa: ASSQDGERGYT

v_call: TRBV19
clone_size: .
d_call: .
cdr3_aa: ASSMGTWENEKLF

v_call: TRBV6-2/TRBV6-3
clone_size: few
d_call: TRBD2
cdr3_aa: ASSSRAGPLQNIQY